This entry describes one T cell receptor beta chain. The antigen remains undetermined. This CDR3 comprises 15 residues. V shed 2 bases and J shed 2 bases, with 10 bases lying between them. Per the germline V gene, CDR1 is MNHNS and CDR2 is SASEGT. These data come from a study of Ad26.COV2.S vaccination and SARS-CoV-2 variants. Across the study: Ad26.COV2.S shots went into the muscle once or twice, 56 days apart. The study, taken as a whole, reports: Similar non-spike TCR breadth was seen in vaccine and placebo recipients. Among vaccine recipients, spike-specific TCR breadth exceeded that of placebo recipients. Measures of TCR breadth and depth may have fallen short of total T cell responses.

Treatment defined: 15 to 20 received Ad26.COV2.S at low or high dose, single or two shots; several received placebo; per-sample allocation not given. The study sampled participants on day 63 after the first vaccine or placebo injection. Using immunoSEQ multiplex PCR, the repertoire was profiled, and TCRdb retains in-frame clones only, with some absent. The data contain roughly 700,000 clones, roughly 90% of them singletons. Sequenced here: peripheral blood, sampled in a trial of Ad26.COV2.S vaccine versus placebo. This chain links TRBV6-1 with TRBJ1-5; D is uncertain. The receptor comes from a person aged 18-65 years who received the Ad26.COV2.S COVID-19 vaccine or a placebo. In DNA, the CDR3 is TGTGCCAGCAGTGAATTCATAGAGGGCAATCAGCCCCAGCATTTT. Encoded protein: CASSEFIEGNQPQHF.